The T cell receptor (beta chain) under discussion was sequenced for a study of control samples from healthy donors and cancer patients. CDR3 length equals 17 residues. V lost 2 bases to trimming and J lost 0 bases, with 13 bases between them. Germline V CDR1 and CDR2: MNHNS, SASEGT. TCRdb keeps only in-frame clones here, not all; method: immunoSEQ multiplex PCR. The profile covers around 180,000 clones, with around 88% appearing a single time and roughly 5% taken by the ten largest. This sequence originates from a woman in her twenties or thirties in good health. The chain carries TRBV6-1 and TRBJ1-4; D gene ambiguous. The sequenced sample was blood. The CDR3 loop reads CASSEFRAPATNEKLFF. The CDR3 DNA follows: TGTGCCAGCAGTGAATTTCGGGCTCCTGCAACTAATGAAAAACTGTTTTTT.